These 23 T cell receptor beta chains came from one sample sequenced in a study of response to subunit inactivated influenza vaccine. TCRdb called the RT-PCR reads again in MiXCR, with one record for every CDR3 protein. Of more than 400,000 distinct CDR3 sequences detected, roughly 9.8% appear once; the ten largest clones hold 9.5% to 15%. The sequenced sample was PBMCs from blood, obtained roughly 48 days after vaccination. These receptors all come from a man aged 45-65 years who received an inactivated influenza vaccine.

The chain employs TRBV7-5 and TRBJ2-3. TRBV7-5 is a pseudogene locus. The CDR3 sequence is 19 residues long. CDR3 in DNA: TGCATCTGCTGTGCTAGAAGTCCCACTAGCGTTCGCGGCACAGATACGCAGTATTTT. Its protein is CICCARSPTSVRGTDTQYF.

A remark on this clonotype: With a much larger clone just one base away, this may be a read error. V and J are TRBV12-3 or TRBV12-4 and TRBJ2-7; TRBD2 matches 8 bases. Trimming removed 5 bases from V and 0 bases from J; junction bases left unmatched: 3. This CDR3 has 14 residues. The CDR3 sequence is CASSAGTSSYEQYF. CDR3 nucleotides: TGTGCCAGCAGTGCCGGGACTAGCTCCTACGAGCAGTACTTC.

The rearrangement joins TRBV3-1 to TRBJ2-1; D is undetermined. V lost 6 bases to trimming and J lost 3 bases, with 9 bases between them. Germline V gene data show CDR1 as LGHDT and CDR2 as YNNKEL (reference sequence). The CDR3 is 13 amino acids. The CDR3 is CASRHAGYNEQFF. As DNA, the CDR3 is TGTGCCAGCAGGCATGCAGGCTACAATGAGCAGTTCTTC.

This clonotype was recorded many times. The chain links TRBV20-1 to TRBJ1-2, with D unclear. The CDR3 covers 12 residues. The germline gives CDR1 DFQATT, CDR2 SNEGSKA (reference sequence). Trimming left V 6 bases short and J 5 bases short, with 13 bases between. The chain's CDR3 is CSADQRAYGYTF. The DNA of the CDR3 is TGCAGTGCCGACCAGAGGGCTTATGGCTACACCTTC.

V is TRBV3-1 and J is TRBJ2-5; D remains unclear. Germline V CDR1 and CDR2: LGHDT, YNNKEL (reference sequence). Trimming took 4 bases from V and 7 from J, leaving 10 bases between them. CDR3 length: 12 amino acids. The CDR3 nucleotides are TGTGCCAGCAGCCTCCCCCCGGGGACCCAGTACTTC. It codes for CASSLPPGTQYF.

This clonotype was counted a few times. The CDR3 nucleotides are TGCAGCGTCCGGCGGGACAGTCTCACCGGGGAGCTGTTTTTT. It translates to CSVRRDSLTGELFF. This chain connects TRBV29-1 to TRBJ2-2; tentative D call: TRBD1 (7 bases). Per the germline V gene, CDR1 is SQVTM and CDR2 is ANQGSEA. V gave up 6 bases and J gave up 4 bases, with 15 bases separating them. There are 14 residues in the CDR3.

This clonotype was picked up many times. The chain carries TRBV12-3 or TRBV12-4 and TRBJ2-7; 7 bases match TRBD1. V lost 7 bases and J lost 0; bases outside the gene matches: 6. This CDR3 contains 14 residues. The CDR3 reads CASTETGSSYEQYF. DNA of the CDR3: TGTGCCAGCACTGAGACAGGGAGCTCCTACGAGCAGTACTTC.

This clonotype has only a few counts. The J gene is TRBJ2-7, the V gene TRBV7-9; 7 bases are a match to TRBD2. The CDR3 covers 14 residues. Germline V gives CDR1 SEHNR, CDR2 FQNEAQ (reference sequence). The V segment lost 4 bases and the J segment 3 bases; nucleotides outside the gene matches: 6. The DNA of the CDR3 is TGTGCCAGCAGCTCTGGACTAGAGAACTACGAGCAGTACTTC. Protein: CASSSGLENYEQYF.

The chain carries TRBV7-2 and TRBJ2-3, with D perhaps given as TRBD1 or TRBD2 (6 bases each). V lost 2 bases to trimming and J lost 4 bases, with 13 bases between them. In germline, CDR1 is SGHTA, CDR2 FQGNSA. The CDR3 spans 15 residues. In DNA, the CDR3 is TGTGCCAGCAGCTTATCAGCCGGGGGCGCAGATACGCAGTATTTT. Translating gives CASSLSAGGADTQYF. Complete variable domain (other parts from reference TRBV7-2 and TRBJ2-3): GAGVSQSPSNKVTEKGKDVELRCDPISGHTALYWYRQSLGQGLEFLIYFQGNSAPDKSGLPSDRFSAERTGGSVSTLTIQRTQQEDSAVYLCASSLSAGGADTQYFGPGTRLTVL.

This clonotype was counted a few times. V and J are TRBV5-5 and TRBJ2-7, with 9 bases fitting TRBD2. Germline CDR1 reads SGHKS; CDR2 reads YYEKEE (reference sequence). Trimming at V came to 0 bases and at J to 0 bases, leaving 4 bases not matched to a gene. This CDR3 has 16 residues. The CDR3 here is CASSLVPSGASYEQYF. DNA for the CDR3: TGTGCCAGCAGCTTGGTCCCTAGCGGGGCCTCCTACGAGCAGTACTTC.

This clonotype has a count of ten or more. The chain recombines TRBV12-3 or TRBV12-4 with TRBJ1-1; unclear D gene. V lost 3 bases, J lost 7 bases, and 12 bases lay in between. This CDR3 contains 13 residues. In nucleotides, the CDR3 is TGTGCCAGCAGTTTCGGACGGGGAATTGAAGCTTTCTTT. Translation gives CASSFGRGIEAFF.

This clonotype was observed a few times. This chain links TRBV6-1 with TRBJ2-7; 8 nucleotides line up with TRBD2. CDR1 and CDR2 (germline): MNHNS, SASEGT. The CDR3 extends over 15 amino acids. The junction had 7 bases not matched to a gene; V was cut back by 5 bases and J by 1 base. CDR3 amino acids: CASSRPLAGSYEQYF. The CDR3 DNA sequence: TGTGCCAGCAGTCGTCCCCTAGCGGGTTCCTACGAGCAGTACTTC.

Only a few counts were recorded for this clonotype. The chain uses TRBV5-1 and TRBJ2-5; D gene ambiguous. V was pared by 1 base and J by 3 bases, with 10 bases between. This CDR3 contains 14 residues. Germline lookup yields CDR1 SGHRS and CDR2 YFSETQ. The CDR3 DNA is TGCGCCAGCAGCTTGCACAGTACCGAAGAGACCCAGTACTTC. Translating gives CASSLHSTEETQYF.

J is TRBJ2-1 and V is TRBV4-2; D might be TRBD1 or TRBD2, each matching 5 bases. Between the trimmed V and J ends, which lost 3 bases and 0 bases, there was a span of 12 bases. CDR1 and CDR2 from the germline V gene are LGHNA and YNFKEQ. The length of the CDR3 is 16 residues. The CDR3: CASSQGDRFSYNEQFF. The CDR3 DNA reads TGTGCCAGCAGCCAGGGGGACCGCTTCTCCTACAATGAGCAGTTCTTC.

This chain connects TRBV6-5 to TRBJ2-7; D is unresolved. Germline values: CDR1 MNHEY, CDR2 SVGAGI. This CDR3 contains 15 residues. V gave up 0 bases and J gave up 0 bases, with 9 bases separating them. The CDR3 protein is CASSYSKQNSYEQYF. The CDR3 nucleotides read TGTGCCAGCAGTTACTCGAAGCAGAACTCCTACGAGCAGTACTTC.

This clonotype has only a few counts. J is TRBJ2-5 and V is TRBV12-3 or TRBV12-4, with 10 bases matching TRBD1. The V and J ends lost 5 bases and 5 bases, in that order; junction bases with no gene match: 5. CDR3 length equals 14 residues. Here the CDR3 reads CASSTRDRGETQYF. CDR3 nucleotide sequence: TGTGCCAGCAGTACCCGGGACAGGGGTGAGACCCAGTACTTC.

Many counts were recorded for this clonotype. The chain couples TRBV29-1 to TRBJ2-1, with 7 bases lining up with TRBD2. The germline V gene has CDR1 SQVTM and CDR2 ANQGSEA. V was pared by 4 bases and J by 4 bases, with 7 bases of the junction left unmatched. This CDR3 has 14 residues. The CDR3 protein is CSVVPSGRYNEQFF. The CDR3 DNA reads as TGCAGCGTTGTCCCTAGCGGAAGATACAATGAGCAGTTCTTC.

This chain uses TRBV2 with TRBJ2-5, with 7 bases identical to TRBD2. The V gene's germline CDR1 is SNHLY and CDR2 FYNNEI. This CDR3 has 15 residues. The ends lost 3 bases at V and 1 base at J; junction bases unmatched: 5. CDR3 DNA sequence: TGTGCCAGCAGTGAGCTTGGCGGGGGCCAAGAGACCCAGTACTTC. Residues: CASSELGGGQETQYF.

This clonotype was seen more than once but under ten times. This chain uses TRBV25-1 with TRBJ1-6, with D uncertain. The V gene lost 4 bases and the J gene lost 7 bases, with 8 bases spanning the gap. The germline V gene has CDR1 MGHDK and CDR2 SYGVNS. The CDR3 is 13 amino acids. The CDR3 loop reads CASSAGWNSPLHF. CDR3 bases: TGTGCCAGCAGTGCGGGCTGGAATTCACCCCTCCACTTT.

There are many counts of this clonotype. The V and J genes are TRBV20-1 and TRBJ2-2; D is perhaps TRBD2 (5 bases). The CDR3 extends over 14 amino acids. Germline V gene sequence: CDR1 DFQATT, CDR2 SNEGSKA (reference sequence). Trimming removed 0 bases at V and 3 bases at J, with 8 bases between. The CDR3 DNA is TGCAGTGCTAGAGATAGCGCATACACCGGGGAGCTGTTTTTT. This codes for CSARDSAYTGELFF.

At least ten counts were recorded for this clonotype. The chain employs TRBV5-1 and TRBJ2-4; D may correspond to TRBD1 or TRBD2 (6 bases each). The CDR3 is made up of 12 amino acids. The germline V and J ends were trimmed by 6 bases and 7 bases, with 11 bases remaining between them. The germline CDR1 and CDR2 sequences are SGHRS and YFSETQ. This chain's CDR3 is CASKGGGNIQYF. The CDR3 DNA follows: TGCGCCAGCAAGGGGGGAGGCAACATTCAGTACTTC.

This clonotype was recorded a few times. The J gene is TRBJ2-7, the V gene TRBV3-1; 10 bases match TRBD2. In germline, CDR1 is LGHDT, CDR2 YNNKEL (reference sequence). V lost 3 bases and J lost 6; bases outside the gene matches: 8. This CDR3 is built from 15 residues. The CDR3 here is CASSQTSGGAFEQYF. In DNA, the CDR3 is TGTGCCAGCAGCCAGACAAGCGGGGGGGCCTTCGAGCAGTACTTC.

Many counts were recorded for this clonotype. This rearrangement joins TRBV15 to TRBJ2-3; D is unresolved. The CDR3 extends over 16 amino acids. The germline V and J ends were trimmed by 0 bases and 0 bases, with 10 bases remaining between them. The germline V gene has CDR1 LNHNV and CDR2 YYDKDF (reference sequence). The CDR3 bases are TGTGCCACCAGCAGAGATCGCGGTCCTAGCACAGATACGCAGTATTTT. Its translation: CATSRDRGPSTDTQYF.